The sequence of this T cell receptor beta chain was determined in a study of neoadjuvant anti-PD-1 for oral cavity cancer. Study context: Patients without progression received a fourth nivolumab dose around day 43, then surgical resection on days 50-56.

This clone has just one count. Its antigen remains unidentified. V was shortened by 4 bases and J by 3 bases, with 10 bases between the two germline ends. The CDR3 length is 13 residues. Germline CDR1 MNHEY, CDR2 SMNVEV (reference sequence). Sample time point: after neoadjuvant nivolumab, at surgical resection. General study points: Higher pretreatment blood Treg/Th17 ratios correlated with higher pretreatment blood and lower post-treatment tumor TCRbeta clonality. Only three patients per response group were TCR-analyzed; validation needed.

Some clones are missing from TCRdb's copy, which holds only in-frame ones; the method was immunoSEQ multiplex PCR. The sample includes around 65,000 clones, about 86% of them seen just once. The sequence came from a person between 35 and 79 years old with oral cavity squamous cell carcinoma. The J gene is TRBJ2-7, the V gene TRBV27, with unresolved D. The input for sequencing was PBMCs, taken after nivolumab (anti-PD-1) treatment. As DNA, the CDR3 is TGTGCCAGCAGTTCCTCGACCATCTACGAGCAGTACTTC. This encodes CASSSSTIYEQYF.